These 18 T cell receptor beta chains were all obtained from the same sample, sequenced in a study of cytomegalovirus exposure and HLA in healthy donors. Vbeta (60) and Jbeta (13) primers were used in the PCR. TCRdb's copy holds only in-frame clones and misses some; the assay was immunoSEQ multiplex PCR. The data hold 80,000 to 95,000 clones, with 70% to 80% observed a single time. The sample was PBMCs. These receptors all stem from a woman aged 40 to 49 in good health and CMV-seropositive.

The chain links TRBV19 to TRBJ1-5; 9 nucleotides align to TRBD1. The V segment lost 7 bases and the J segment 2 bases; nucleotides outside the gene matches: 18. This CDR3 has 19 amino acids. Looked up from germline, CDR1 is LNHDA and CDR2 is SQIVND (reference sequence). In DNA form, the CDR3 reads TGTGCCAGTACCCGACTCCTTACAGGGGGCTGGTCGGGCAATCAGCCCCAGCATTTT. It translates to CASTRLLTGGWSGNQPQHF.

This sequence joins TRBV25-1 and TRBJ2-5; weak D call: TRBD1 (5 bases). V was cut by 1 base and J by 2 bases, with 14 bases left in between. The germline CDR1 and CDR2 sequences are MGHDK and SYGVNS. The CDR3 has 16 amino acids. Here the CDR3 DNA reads TGTGCCAGCAGTGAATTCGGGTTTAGGGGACAAGAGACCCAGTACTTC. This sequence encodes CASSEFGFRGQETQYF.

The rearrangement joins TRBV4-3 to TRBJ1-2; 7 positions match TRBD1. In germline, CDR1 is LGHNA, CDR2 YSLEER. This CDR3 is 16 amino acids long. Trimming at V came to 1 base and at J to 3 bases, leaving 8 bases not matched to a gene. The CDR3, as DNA: TGCGCCAGCAGCCAAGTCCAAGACAGGGCGGACTATGGCTACACCTTC. Residues: CASSQVQDRADYGYTF.

The V gene is TRBV28, the J gene TRBJ1-4; D is possibly TRBD1 (6 bases). Germline CDR1 and CDR2: MDHEN and SYDVKM. The V and J ends lost 5 bases and 0 bases respectively, with 13 bases between them. This CDR3 has 16 residues. The DNA for the CDR3 is TGTGCCAGCAGTGTTGACAGGTCCCCAACTAATGAAAAACTGTTTTTT. Translated: CASSVDRSPTNEKLFF.

The CDR3 sequence: CASSELDVETQYF. The CDR3 region has the DNA TGTGCCAGCAGTGAACTAGATGTAGAGACCCAGTACTTC. The V gene is TRBV6-1, the J gene TRBJ2-5; D remains unclear. V was cut by 2 bases and J by 4 bases, with 8 bases left in between. The CDR3 has 13 amino acids. Germline V gene sequence: CDR1 MNHNS, CDR2 SASEGT.

The rearrangement links TRBV1 to TRBJ1-1; TRBD1, as called in the table, went unchecked against the DNA. TRBV1 is marked as a pseudogene. This CDR3 contains 13 residues. The CDR3 region is CTSSQDQGTEAFF. DNA of the CDR3: TGCACCAGCAGCCAAGATCAGGGCACTGAAGCTTTCTTT.

This clone was recorded a few times. The rearrangement joins TRBV7-9 to TRBJ2-3; no reliable D call. There are 15 residues in the CDR3. Germline CDR1 is SEHNR and CDR2 is FQNEAQ (reference sequence). The V end lost 5 bases, the J end lost 0 bases, and 12 bases lay between the germline ends. The chain's CDR3 is CASSPEIASTDTQYF. CDR3 nucleotide sequence: TGTGCCAGCAGCCCAGAGATAGCAAGCACAGATACGCAGTATTTT.

V usage is TRBV6-1 and J usage is TRBJ1-1; D is ambiguous. The CDR3 has 13 amino acids. Trimming left V 0 bases short and J 10 bases short, with 12 bases between. The germline V gene encodes CDR1 MNHNS and CDR2 SASEGT. The CDR3 spells CASSEARPGSAFF. In DNA form, the CDR3 reads TGTGCCAGCAGTGAAGCGCGGCCGGGGTCAGCTTTCTTT.

The genes are TRBV6-5 and TRBJ2-2; perhaps TRBD2 as D (6 bases). The V gene lost 6 bases and the J gene lost 7 bases, with 15 bases spanning the gap. Germline V CDR1 and CDR2: MNHEY, SVGAGI. The CDR3 sequence is 14 residues long. Here the CDR3 reads CASRPSVGGGELFF. CDR3 coding DNA: TGTGCCAGCAGGCCCTCAGTGGGAGGCGGGGAGCTGTTTTTT.

The V and J genes are TRBV28 and TRBJ2-3, with 10 bases that match TRBD1. After removal of 5 bases from V and 3 bases from J, the junction contained 14 bases not matched to a gene. The length of the CDR3 is 18 residues. The germline V gene has CDR1 MDHEN and CDR2 SYDVKM. This CDR3 is CASSTGTGALRGTDTQYF. For the CDR3, the DNA is TGTGCCAGCAGTACCGGGACAGGGGCGCTCAGGGGGACAGATACGCAGTATTTT.

In its sample, this clone was seen a few times. The chain uses TRBV21-1 and TRBJ1-2; TRBD1 reflects the table's D call only, with no check against the DNA. TRBV21-1 is tagged as a pseudogene. This CDR3 spans 14 amino acids. The DNA for the CDR3 is TGTGCCAGCAGCAAAGCAGGACAGAGTTATGGCTACACCTTC. Translated, it gives CASSKAGQSYGYTF.

V is TRBV5-1 and J is TRBJ1-2; 9 nucleotides line up with TRBD1. The CDR3 spans 14 residues. Germline V gene lookup returns CDR1 SGHRS and CDR2 YFSETQ. J gave up 8 bases and V 7 bases, and 12 bases lay outside the gene matches. CDR3 nucleotides: TGCGCCAGCGAGAGACAGGGGGGAGCGGGAGGCTACACCTTC. Translated: CASERQGGAGGYTF.

This chain joins TRBV4-3 and TRBJ2-2; the match to TRBD2 covers 8 bases. Germline lookup yields CDR1 LGHNA and CDR2 YSLEER. V lost 0 bases to trimming and J lost 2 bases; unmatched junction nucleotides: 5. CDR3 length equals 17 residues. CDR3 amino acids: CASSQDGGEINTGELFF. In nucleotides, the CDR3 is TGCGCCAGCAGCCAAGACGGGGGGGAGATTAACACCGGGGAGCTGTTTTTT.

The chain uses TRBV7-9 and TRBJ2-3; TRBD2 agrees at 12 bases. Germline CDR1 is SEHNR and CDR2 is FQNEAQ (reference sequence). J was trimmed by 4 bases and V by 5 bases; bases with no gene match: 7. This CDR3 comprises 16 residues. CDR3 amino acids: CASSRKLAGGSDTQYF. CDR3 nucleotides: TGTGCCAGCAGCCGAAAACTAGCGGGAGGCTCAGATACGCAGTATTTT. The whole variable domain, remainder taken from reference TRBV7-9 and TRBJ2-3, is DTGVSQNPRHKITKRGQNVTFRCDPISEHNRLYWYRQTLGQGPEFLTYFQNEAQLEKSRLLSDRFSAERPKGSFSTLEIQRTEQGDSAMYLCASSRKLAGGSDTQYFGPGTRLTVL.

This clone has just a few counts. This rearrangement joins TRBV21-1 to TRBJ1-2; TRBD1, the table's D call, lacks a check against the DNA. TRBV21-1 is an annotated pseudogene. The CDR3 length is 12 residues. The CDR3 here is CASSKDRVGYTF. Here the CDR3 DNA reads TGTGCCAGCAGCAAAGACAGGGTTGGCTACACCTTC.

The rearrangement links TRBV6-1 to TRBJ1-3, with D maybe TRBD1 (5 bases). Germline CDR1 MNHNS, CDR2 SASEGT. V was cut by 1 base and J by 2 bases, with 12 bases left in between. The CDR3 has 16 residues. The CDR3 reads CASSEDPGNPGNTIYF. Here the CDR3 DNA reads TGTGCCAGCAGTGAAGACCCAGGGAACCCTGGAAACACCATATATTTT.

The chain recombines TRBV5-6 with TRBJ2-3; D is perhaps TRBD2 (6 bases). Trimming stripped 1 base from V and 4 bases from J, with 16 bases between. Germline CDR1 reads SGHDT; CDR2 reads YYEEEE. The CDR3 totals 16 residues. The CDR3 nucleotides read TGTGCCAGCAGCTTGCTGCGGGGCCAGGTGGCAGATACGCAGTATTTT. Translation: CASSLLRGQVADTQYF.

V and J are TRBV27 and TRBJ2-1; 9 positions agree with TRBD1. This CDR3 has 12 residues. The germline CDR1 and CDR2 sequences are MNHEY and SMNVEV (reference sequence). Trimming at V came to 8 bases and at J to 9 bases, leaving 5 bases not matched to a gene. The CDR3 nucleotides read TGTGCCAGCGGGGACAGGGACACTGAGCAGTTCTTC. It encodes CASGDRDTEQFF.